The entry that follows covers one T cell receptor beta chain sequence. The sample comes from a study of blood T cell repertoires in COVID-19. Background on the study: The samples span acute and convalescent COVID-19 from the United States, Italy and Spain. PBMCs, B-cell-depleted T cells, or T cells provided the cDNA or gDNA that made up the material.

Here immunoSEQ multiplex PCR was the method, and the copy in TCRdb shows in-frame clones only, minus some. The sample holds 130,000 to 150,000 clones, about nine tenths seen once. V dropped 0 bases and J dropped 9 bases, with 9 bases sitting between them. This CDR3 is 14 amino acids long. The germline gives CDR1 SGHNT, CDR2 YENEEA. The chain has TRBV11-3 and TRBJ1-6, with no clear D. What was sequenced was peripheral blood. The sequence derives from a man aged 50-59 years who had recovered from COVID-19. CDR3 region: CASSLEYSGSPLHF. CDR3 DNA: TGTGCCAGCAGCTTAGAGTACAGTGGTTCACCCCTCCACTTT.